This TCR beta chain came from a study of cytomegalovirus exposure and HLA in healthy donors (dated by TCRdb to the late 2010s). About the investigation overall: An earlier analysis of some 550 of the donors reported approximately 300 Gb of sequence data and 120 million or so unique TCR beta sequences from about 180 million T cells. Approximately 300 gigabases of sequencing data and around 90 million unique TCR sequences made up an early release that covered approximately 650 HLA-typed donors. Of the approximately 400 genotyped donors, 80% to 90% were placed in the genetic ancestry cluster associated with self-reported Caucasian donors. The study was designed to test whether signatures of past pathogen exposure could be identified by cataloging public T cell receptors. Using immunosequencing, the study profiled T cell repertoires from 500 to 800 subjects and related those repertoires to cytomegalovirus serostatus. In addition to the first cohort of 666 subjects, a separate validation cohort of about 120 different subjects was used. To predict cytomegalovirus infection status, the study combined high-throughput TCR immunosequencing, statistical association of individual TCRs with disease status, and machine learning. In a later analysis, previously published TCR beta repertoires from several hundred donors were re-analyzed and high-resolution HLA genotyping was added so that TCR occurrence patterns could be studied. Rather than using new phenotypic data, the later analysis identified candidate immune exposures from TCR beta sequences and from how often those sequences occurred across donors. An earlier analysis of 450 to 750 of the donors used high-throughput TCR beta sequencing to judge whether each TCR beta V gene segment behaved as functional or pseudogenic. Alongside the repertoire data, information on donor age, sex, ethnicity and CMV serostatus was compiled. In a later genetic analysis, genome-wide SNP genotypes for about 55% of the roughly 700 donors were used, and that subset was treated as a discovery cohort. All discovery cohort repertoires had been generated using a single sequencing platform. Both class I and class II loci were covered by HLA typing, at four-digit resolution. Typing coverage differed by locus: A, B, C, DRB1 and DQB1 were typed in roughly 629-640 donors, DQA1 in 500 to 550, DPA1 in 600 to 610, and DPB1 in 472. Because of strong linkage in the cohort, a handful of DR-DQ haplotypes were treated as single units for association and clustering. On average, 235,054 unique TCR beta nucleotide sequences were sequenced per donor among fewer than 500 genotyped donors of the cohort, with about 17% of those sequences being non-productive. Results and caveats for the whole study, not just this receptor: Assigning TCR associations to individual alleles was difficult when HLA alleles, especially DR and DQ, strongly co-occurred. A later analysis found that HLA-associated TCR beta chains were more clonally expanded and had lower generation probabilities than equally common non-associated chains. Because counts were too low, around 17 rarely observed V segments, including chromosome 9 orphons, were left out of the earlier analysis of about 500 of the donors. The authors suggested that the approach could potentially be generalized to other disease states and immunological phenotypes. In a later genetic analysis, a missense DCLRE1C variant was associated with V-gene and J-gene trimming of TCR beta chains, and the association was replicated in an independent cohort. Because some donors lacked HLA typing at each locus, the association tests relied only on the typed subset. A total of 150 to 200 TCR beta chains were listed by the study as associated with cytomegalovirus. A later analysis reported that several top co-occurrence clusters appeared linked to parvovirus B19, influenza, CMV and Epstein-Barr virus. This cohort had only TCR beta chains sequenced, and the lack of alpha or paired-chain data limited which features could be detected. Three of the identified cytomegalovirus-associated TCR beta chains were confirmed in vitro to be specific for cytomegalovirus antigens. According to a later genetic analysis, donors in an Asian-associated ancestry cluster had fewer N-insertions in productive TCRs than the approximately 690-donor mean. At a false discovery rate of 0.05, a later analysis linked about 16,000 TCR beta sequences to specific HLA alleles. Immune exposure information for the cohort was limited to CMV serostatus. Most TCR sequences were seen in very few donors, while some public TCRs were found in many individuals. Correlated functional status among segregating V segments might reflect linkage disequilibrium, but an unknown experimental factor could not be ruled out. In a later analysis, the rate of TCR association differed among HLA loci, with DRB1 alleles having the most associated TCRs and HLA-C alleles having the fewest. The classifier was reported to diagnose cytomegalovirus status with high specificity and sensitivity in both the original and validation cohorts. A further reported finding was that TCR beta sequences accurately predicted the HLA-A and HLA-B alleles for most subjects in the first cohort. In an earlier analysis of approximately 600 of the donors, most TCR beta V segments were observed in productive rearrangements about 87% or about 30% of the time, broadly matching IMGT annotations. A cluster of highly shared sequence variants was judged likely to be a technical artifact of the sequencing pipeline. A later analysis found that most CMV-associated TCR beta chains appeared HLA-restricted, with HLA associations seemingly driven largely by CMV exposure. Because the 87-base-pair reads could not distinguish some IMGT-functional V segments, including TRBV6-2 and TRBV6-3, those segments were excluded. The presence/absence analyses assumed that sequencing depth was roughly uniform across donors, and that assumption may not be true.

CDR1 SNHLY and CDR2 FYNNEI are derived from the germline V gene. V was cut back by 6 bases and J by 4 bases, leaving a gap of 9 bases between them. The CDR3 runs 13 amino acids, cysteine and phenylalanine included. CDR3 DNA is the only sequence kept; it has 39 bases, read in frame from the first base. The cohort consisted of 666 healthy bone marrow donors. At the time of sampling, all cohort members were nominally healthy, though unrecorded immune exposures were likely present. The donor tested CMV seronegative, placing the donor among the 350 to 400 seronegative members of the cohort. Every donor gave a peripheral blood sample, and the peripheral blood mononuclear cells from that sample were used for TCR beta sequencing. The Qiagen DNeasy Blood Extraction Kit was used to extract genomic DNA from the blood cell samples. Library preparation was by the immunoSEQ multiplex PCR assay. A mixture of 60 forward primers for TCR Vbeta segments and 13 reverse primers for TCR Jbeta segments was used in the multiplex PCR. Amplification of the CDR3 region of rearranged TCR beta genes was performed with a multiplex PCR assay on genomic DNA. On the Illumina HiSeq System, the amplified TCR beta libraries were sequenced as 87-base-pair reads. As for how the authors treated the data: Across the roughly 700 repertoires, a later analysis counted roughly 84 million unique TCR beta chains, approximately 12 million of which were shared by at least two donors. Raw reads were error-corrected and collapsed into unique sequences by a nearest-neighbor algorithm in which closely related sequences were merged to remove PCR and sequencing errors. V, D and J gene segments were assigned by aligning CDR3 sequences to IMGT reference sequences. For a sequence to be retained, at least a six-nucleotide match to both a V gene segment and a J gene segment was required. A rearrangement was called productive if the CDR3 had no stop codons and remained in frame with V and J, and every other rearrangement was called non-productive. Following IMGT convention, CDR3 was defined as the stretch from the second conserved V-encoded cysteine to the conserved J-encoded phenylalanine. In an earlier analysis of 587 of the donors, sequences lacking an unambiguous match to a single V gene segment were excluded. An earlier analysis of several hundred of the donors classified V segments as functional when productive rearrangements were above 56.7% and as segregating when the standard deviation between donors was above 5%. A statistical classification framework was built for diagnosing cytomegalovirus status from the catalog of TCR beta chain sequences. V and J gene assignment, in a later analysis, came from comparing TCR nucleotide sequences with IMGT/GENE-DB human TR gene sequences. A later analysis assigned CDR3 sequences and most-parsimonious VDJ recombination scenarios with the TCRdist pipeline. In a later analysis, each TCR beta chain was defined by its CDR3 amino acid sequence together with its V-gene family, and reads without a unique V-gene family were excluded. As a way to deal with suspected cross-contamination and a sequencing artifact, a later analysis dropped hundreds of nucleotide sequences that were highly shared and had low generation probability. In a later analysis, a clonal expansion index was calculated for each public chain from normalized within-repertoire ranks of inferred template counts. A later analysis computed generation probabilities with a VDJ recombination model fitted to out-of-frame rearrangements, and checked the results against IGoR. In a later analysis, TCR-TCR, TCR-HLA and TCR-CMV co-occurrence was scored with hypergeometric tests, and a repertoire-size bias correction was applied to TCR pairs. To estimate false discovery rates, a later analysis permuted the HLA or CMV assignments 20 times. A later analysis grouped co-occurring TCRs with DBSCAN, adding TCRdist sequence similarity when clustering within HLA-allele-positive subsets. Repertoires with fewer than 30,000 or more than 120,000 public chains were left out of co-occurrence clustering, as were five repertoires with anomalous nucleotide sharing. Drawn from immuneACCESS, this table holds only the in-frame rearrangements with V and J called that TCRdb kept. Clones are partly lost; checked studies trace under half to an unresolved V gene and leave the rest unexplained. The V and J calls and clone size come from that table; D and trimming were worked out from the DNA. Recorded for this sample are under 200,000 clones; roughly 85% of them occurred a single time. The top ten clonotypes cover around 1.7% of the sample.

This clone was found a few times. There is no known antigen for this receptor. Base qualities are not provided; no much larger clone lies one nucleotide away. Sequenced material: PBMCs. This TCR derives from a woman aged 18-30 years in good health and CMV-seronegative. Recombination connected TRBV2 to TRBJ2-2; the D gene assignment is ambiguous. The base sequence is TGTGCCAGCAGGACAAACCCCACCGGGGAGCTGTTTTTT. It specifies CASRTNPTGELFF.